These 8 T cell receptor beta chains were all obtained from the same sample, sequenced in a study of PD-1 blockade in classical Hodgkin lymphoma. Each patient relapsed following autologous stem cell transplantation, and prior brentuximab vedotin exposure differed. Method: immunoSEQ multiplex PCR; TCRdb's copy keeps in-frame clones and lacks some. The repertoire holds 60,000 or so clones, with 90% as singletons. The material sequenced was peripheral blood mononuclear cells (PBMCs), taken at baseline. All receptors derive from a human donor with classical Hodgkin lymphoma.

The chain is built from TRBV28 and TRBJ1-2, with TRBD1 matching 7 bases. Germline loops: CDR1 MDHEN, CDR2 SYDVKM. This CDR3 comprises 16 residues. Germline trimming cut 5 bases from V and 4 bases from J; bases unmatched to any gene: 13. The CDR3 DNA is TGTGCCAGCAGTCCGACGACAGGGCGGATCGGCTATGGCTACACCTTC. This sequence encodes CASSPTTGRIGYGYTF.

The chain uses TRBV28 and TRBJ2-1; D might be TRBD1 or TRBD2, each matching 5 bases. The CDR3 covers 17 residues. Trimming cost V 5 bases and J 0 bases, with 17 bases left between them. Germline assignment: CDR1 MDHEN and CDR2 SYDVKM. The CDR3 region is CASSPGPPKGSYNEQFF. CDR3 in DNA: TGTGCCAGCAGTCCGGGACCCCCAAAGGGCTCCTACAATGAGCAGTTCTTC.

This chain joins TRBV19 and TRBJ2-3, with D possibly called TRBD1 or TRBD2 (5 bases each). Deletions cut 5 bases from V and 4 bases from J, with 13 bases between. Germline CDR1 and CDR2: LNHDA and SQIVND (reference sequence). This CDR3 is built from 14 residues. The CDR3 is CASSPGTRPDTQYF. The CDR3 nucleotides read TGTGCCAGTAGTCCCGGGACCCGGCCAGATACGCAGTATTTT.

The chain employs TRBV6-5 and TRBJ2-5; D unclear. The CDR3 totals 14 residues. Germline V gene sequence: CDR1 MNHEY, CDR2 SVGAGI. V was pared by 0 bases and J by 7 bases, with 12 bases between. The CDR3 sequence is CASSYSLLGGTQYF. The CDR3 nucleotides are TGTGCCAGCAGTTACTCTCTCCTGGGTGGGACCCAGTACTTC.

This chain uses TRBV27 with TRBJ1-2; D not certain. Germline CDR1 MNHEY, CDR2 SMNVEV (reference sequence). The CDR3 contains 14 residues. Trimming stripped 5 bases from V and 4 bases from J, with 14 bases between. The CDR3 is CASSPLGIGYGYTF. DNA of the CDR3: TGTGCCAGCAGTCCACTCGGGATTGGCTATGGCTACACCTTC.

The rearrangement uses TRBV9 and TRBJ2-7, with a weak D call TRBD1 (5 bases). The CDR3 consists of 14 residues. Per the germline V gene, CDR1 is SGDLS and CDR2 is YYNGEE. The V end was cut by 0 bases, the J end by 1 base, with 8 bases between. In DNA form, the CDR3 reads TGTGCCAGCAGCGTAGCGACAGCTTCCTACGAGCAGTACTTC. Encoded protein: CASSVATASYEQYF.

This chain joins TRBV5-1 and TRBJ1-6; no definite D call. V was clipped by 0 bases and J by 5 bases, with 6 bases between them. Germline CDR1 SGHRS, CDR2 YFSETQ. There are 14 residues in the CDR3. The CDR3 reads CASSLDGHNSPLHF. The CDR3, as DNA: TGCGCCAGCAGCTTGGACGGTCATAATTCACCCCTCCACTTT.

V is TRBV2 and J is TRBJ2-1, with D perhaps TRBD2 (6 bases). V was cut by 6 bases and J by 6 bases, with 24 bases left in between. In germline, CDR1 is SNHLY, CDR2 FYNNEI. The CDR3 is 17 residues long. The CDR3 is CASRGTVGSGGPNEQFF. The CDR3 DNA reads TGTGCCAGCAGGGGAACGGTGGGTAGCGGAGGCCCCAATGAGCAGTTCTTC.